The entry below describes one T cell receptor (beta chain). The data were taken from a study of regulatory T cells in long-lasting Graves disease. Time point defined: newly diagnosed GD, antithyroid drugs for less than 3 months. With RNA extracted from PBMCs as input, the TCR library was made. Deletions cut 2 bases from V and 0 bases from J, with 11 bases between. CDR3 length: 15 residues. Germline V CDR1 and CDR2: SGDLS, YYNGEE. Arm-PCR of CDR3 regions with iRepertoire HTBI primers generated TCR beta libraries. TCRdb recomputed calls from the multiplex PCR reads with MiXCR, one row per CDR3 protein. The profile shows about 540,000 distinct CDR3 sequences, approximately 13% of them singletons. This same sample was also taken into another study, of T cells in Graves' hyperthyroidism and ophthalmopathy.

The sequencing used peripheral blood mononuclear cells (PBMCs), collected at new diagnosis, from a patient treated with antithyroid drugs. The chain recombines TRBV9 with TRBJ1-2; D not resolved. The origin of this receptor is a man between 25 and 39 years old with Graves disease. The CDR3, as DNA: TGTGCCAGCAGCGTGGAAGGGTTATCTAACTATGGCTACACCTTC. It yields the protein CASSVEGLSNYGYTF.